The rows below give T cell receptor beta chains drawn from one sample of a study of cytotoxic CD8 clonotypes in ibrutinib-treated CLL. Using immunoSEQ multiplex PCR, the repertoire was profiled, and TCRdb retains in-frame clones only, with some absent. The table shows around 77,000 clones, with more than 75% occurring only once. The material sequenced was PBMCs, taken at disease progression, from a patient treated with ibrutinib. The receptors stem from a human donor with chronic lymphocytic leukemia. Both conserved end residues are part of each CDR3. The D gene is left open where the match is weak. Clone size is shown for a subset of rows, as once, few, many or a class of expanded clone.

d_call	v_call	j_call	clone_size	cdr3_aa	cdr3_nt
TRBD1	TRBV30	TRBJ2-7	-	CAWAWAGQGSEQYF	TGTGCCTGGGCCTGGGCGGGACAGGGTTCCGAGCAGTACTTC
-	TRBV20-1	TRBJ2-5	-	CSAEAETQYF	TGCAGTGCTGAAGCGGAGACCCAGTACTTC
-	TRBV28	TRBJ1-4	-	CASTWGLKTNEKLFF	TGTGCCAGCACCTGGGGATTAAAAACTAATGAAAAACTGTTTTTT
-	TRBV25-1	TRBJ1-2	-	CASRAGANYGYTF	TGTGCCAGCAGGGCAGGAGCTAACTATGGCTACACCTTC
-	TRBV29-1	TRBJ2-1	-	CSVLGMSSYNEQFF	TGCAGCGTCTTAGGGATGAGCTCCTACAATGAGCAGTTCTTC
-	TRBV6-6	TRBJ2-1	-	CASRLWDEQFF	TGTGCCAGCAGACTTTGGGATGAGCAGTTCTTC
-	TRBV5-1	TRBJ2-5	-	CASSFLVLGEGVRPETQYF	TGCGCCAGCAGCTTTCTGGTTCTGGGAGAGGGGGTACGTCCCGAGACCCAGTACTTC
-	TRBV6-6	TRBJ2-7	-	CASSSLRKSYEQYF	TGTGCCAGCAGTTCCCTCCGAAAATCCTACGAGCAGTACTTC
-	TRBV5-1	TRBJ1-3	-	CASSLGSTDGNTIYF	TGCGCCAGCAGCTTGGGGTCCACGGACGGAAACACCATATATTTT
-	TRBV5-4	TRBJ1-2	few	CASSLRGAPYGYTF	TGTGCCAGCAGCTTACGGGGGGCCCCCTATGGCTACACCTTC
-	TRBV9	TRBJ2-5	-	CASSALSPGRGETQYF	TGTGCCAGCAGCGCCCTCTCCCCGGGAAGGGGCGAGACCCAGTACTTC
-	TRBV5-4	TRBJ2-3	-	CASSLGRTQYF	TGTGCCAGCAGCTTGGGAAGAACGCAGTATTTT
TRBD1	TRBV7-8	TRBJ2-3	-	CASSPGTGPPGTDTQYF	TGTGCCAGCAGCCCCGGGACAGGGCCACCGGGAACAGATACGCAGTATTTT
-	TRBV6-5	TRBJ2-2	-	CASSYSIRAAGELFF	TGTGCCAGCAGTTACTCGATCAGGGCGGCCGGGGAGCTGTTTTTT
TRBD2	TRBV9	TRBJ2-5	-	CASSDPAGVETQYF	TGTGCCAGCAGTGACCCGGCGGGGGTGGAGACCCAGTACTTC
-	TRBV19	TRBJ2-7	few	CASSIGYEQYF	TGTGCCAGTAGTATTGGCTACGAGCAGTACTTC
-	TRBV11-2	TRBJ2-2	-	CASSLVRENTGELFF	TGTGCCAGCAGCTTAGTCAGGGAAAACACCGGGGAGCTGTTTTTT
-	TRBV7-9	TRBJ2-1	-	CASSLGNNEQFF	TGTGCCAGCAGCTTAGGAAACAATGAGCAGTTCTTC
-	TRBV19	TRBJ1-1	once	CASELGAPRGTEAFF	TGTGCCAGTGAACTTGGGGCTCCCAGGGGCACTGAAGCTTTCTTT
-	TRBV5-1	TRBJ1-3	-	CASSLDAGDTIYF	TGCGCCAGCAGCCTCGACGCTGGAGACACCATATATTTT
-	TRBV6-1	TRBJ2-1	-	CASRERDWYNEQFF	TGTGCCAGCAGAGAACGGGATTGGTACAATGAGCAGTTCTTC
-	TRBV11-2	TRBJ1-3	once	CASSHRSSGNTIYF	TGTGCCAGCAGCCACAGGAGCTCTGGAAACACCATATATTTT
-	TRBV30	TRBJ2-6	-	CAWSGPVSGANVLTF	TGTGCCTGGAGTGGCCCAGTCTCTGGGGCCAACGTCCTGACTTTC
-	TRBV5-1	TRBJ1-4	-	CASSCRTEINEKLFF	TGCGCCAGCAGCTGCCGGACAGAGATTAATGAAAAACTGTTTTTT
-	TRBV4-2	TRBJ1-1	-	CASSQPQDSPGEAFF	TGTGCCAGCAGCCAACCCCAGGACAGTCCCGGCGAAGCTTTCTTT
TRBD2	TRBV2	TRBJ2-3	-	CASTRLAGGLDTQYF	TGTGCCAGCACCCGACTAGCGGGAGGTCTAGATACGCAGTATTTT
TRBD1	TRBV7-9	TRBJ1-6	-	CASSRDRENSPLHF	TGTGCCAGCAGCCGGGACAGGGAAAATTCACCCCTCCACTTT
TRBD1	TRBV10-1	TRBJ2-5	-	CASSLTGEETQYF	TGCGCCAGCAGCTTGACAGGGGAAGAGACCCAGTACTTC
TRBD2	TRBV11-2	TRBJ2-7	-	CASSLDRTSGYEQYF	TGTGCCAGCAGCTTAGACCGGACTAGCGGGTACGAGCAGTACTTC
TRBD2	TRBV5-4	TRBJ2-7	-	CASSSAGGTYEQYF	TGTGCCAGCAGCAGTGCGGGGGGGACCTACGAGCAGTACTTC
-	TRBV20-1	TRBJ1-2	-	CSASGTGYTF	TGCAGTGCTTCGGGAACTGGCTACACCTTC
-	TRBV7-8	TRBJ2-1	-	CASSLALVRGKVNEQFF	TGTGCCAGCAGCTTAGCGTTGGTGAGGGGTAAAGTAAATGAGCAGTTCTTC
-	TRBV6-6	TRBJ1-1	-	CASRREAPTEAFF	TGTGCCAGCCGGAGGGAGGCGCCCACTGAAGCTTTCTTT
TRBD2	TRBV7-3	TRBJ2-1	-	CASSLKREPPYNEQFF	TGTGCCAGCAGCTTGAAGCGGGAACCCCCCTACAATGAGCAGTTCTTC
-	TRBV5-6	TRBJ1-5	-	CASSWSSNQPQHF	TGTGCCAGCAGCTGGAGTAGCAATCAGCCCCAGCATTTT
-	TRBV28	TRBJ2-3	-	CASSLRYTQYF	TGTGCCAGCAGTTTAAGATATACGCAGTATTTT
-	TRBV18	TRBJ1-1	-	CASSLGLTNTEAFF	TGTGCCAGCTCACTCGGACTGACGAACACTGAAGCTTTCTTT
-	TRBV7-9	TRBJ1-1	-	CASSDRGYTEAFF	TGTGCCAGCAGCGATAGGGGGTACACTGAAGCTTTCTTT
-	TRBV27	TRBJ1-4	-	CASGRPALEEKLFF	TGTGCCAGCGGCCGGCCGGCTTTAGAGGAAAAACTGTTTTTT
-	TRBV6-5	TRBJ2-7	-	CASAGAGLPYEQYF	TGTGCCAGCGCCGGGGCGGGGCTCCCCTACGAGCAGTACTTC
TRBD1	TRBV6-1	TRBJ1-2	once	CASETGAGYGYTF	TGTGCCAGCGAAACAGGGGCAGGCTATGGCTACACCTTC
-	TRBV19	TRBJ1-3	-	CASSIGSSGNTIYF	TGTGCCAGTAGTATCGGGAGCTCTGGAAACACCATATATTTT
-	TRBV5-8	TRBJ1-2	-	CASSLIMAHGYTF	TGTGCCAGCAGCTTGATCATGGCCCATGGCTACACCTTC
-	TRBV10-1	TRBJ1-1	few	CASSHSTQNTEAFF	TGCGCCAGCAGCCACAGTACTCAGAACACTGAAGCTTTCTTT
TRBD1	TRBV30	TRBJ1-2	-	CAWNPGTGRDGYTF	TGTGCCTGGAACCCCGGGACAGGGAGAGATGGCTACACCTTC
-	TRBV29-1	TRBJ1-3	-	CSVAPNSGNTIYF	TGCAGCGTGGCTCCGAACTCTGGAAACACCATATATTTT
TRBD1	TRBV18	TRBJ1-4	once	CASSNRDRDEKLFF	TGTGCCAGCTCGAACCGGGACAGGGACGAAAAACTGTTTTTT
-	TRBV29-1	TRBJ1-1	-	CSVETHTNTEAFF	TGCAGCGTTGAGACCCATACGAACACTGAAGCTTTCTTT
-	TRBV28	TRBJ1-5	few	CASIGFVLNSNQPQHF	TGTGCCAGCATAGGGTTTGTACTTAATAGCAATCAGCCCCAGCATTTT
TRBD2	TRBV27	TRBJ2-7	-	CATKAGGGYEQYF	TGTGCCACCAAAGCGGGAGGGGGGTACGAGCAGTACTTC
-	TRBV7-9	TRBJ2-7	-	CASSARLGGTGTYEQYF	TGTGCCAGCAGCGCCAGACTAGGCGGAACGGGGACCTACGAGCAGTACTTC
-	TRBV9	TRBJ1-1	few	CASSVGSGGPGTYSTEAFF	TGTGCCAGCAGCGTAGGATCGGGGGGACCCGGGACCTACAGCACTGAAGCTTTCTTT
-	TRBV28	TRBJ2-7	-	CASTSDITYEQYF	TGTGCCAGCACTTCTGACATAACCTACGAGCAGTACTTC
-	TRBV15	TRBJ2-7	-	CATSSSGSEQYF	TGTGCCACCAGCAGCTCAGGGTCCGAGCAGTACTTC
-	TRBV29-1	TRBJ1-1	-	CSAGLTTEAFF	TGCAGTGCGGGACTTACCACTGAAGCTTTCTTT
-	TRBV5-1	TRBJ2-7	-	CASSSRTASYEQYF	TGCGCCAGCAGCTCTCGGACCGCCTCCTACGAGCAGTACTTC
-	TRBV5-4	TRBJ2-1	-	CASSHDSSSYNEQFF	TGTGCCAGCAGCCACGACAGTAGCTCCTACAATGAGCAGTTCTTC